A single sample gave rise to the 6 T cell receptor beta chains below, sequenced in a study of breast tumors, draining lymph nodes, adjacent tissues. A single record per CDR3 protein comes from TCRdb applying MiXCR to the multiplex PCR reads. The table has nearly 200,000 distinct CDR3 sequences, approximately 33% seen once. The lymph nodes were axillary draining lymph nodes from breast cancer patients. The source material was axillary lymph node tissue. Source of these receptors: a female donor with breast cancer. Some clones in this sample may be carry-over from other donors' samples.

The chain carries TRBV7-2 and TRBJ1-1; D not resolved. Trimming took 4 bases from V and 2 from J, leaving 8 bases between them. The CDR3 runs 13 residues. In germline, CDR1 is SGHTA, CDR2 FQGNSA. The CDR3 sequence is CASSSQRNTEAFF. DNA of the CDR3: TGTGCCAGCAGCTCGCAGAGAAACACTGAAGCTTTCTTT.

The CDR3 loop is CASSPGQGDNEKLFF. DNA of the CDR3: TGTGCCAGCAGCCCCGGACAGGGGGACAATGAAAAACTGTTTTTT. This chain links TRBV9 with TRBJ1-4; the match to TRBD1 covers 10 bases. Trimming cost V 4 bases and J 5 bases; bases outside gene matches: 5. This CDR3 region has 15 residues. Germline assignment: CDR1 SGDLS and CDR2 YYNGEE. Combining the CDR3 with reference TRBV9 and TRBJ1-4 gives the whole variable domain DSGVTQTPKHLITATGQRVTLRCSPRSGDLSVYWYQQSLDQGLQFLIQYYNGEERAKGNILERFSAQQFPDLHSELNLSSLELGDSALYFCASSPGQGDNEKLFFGSGTQLSVL.

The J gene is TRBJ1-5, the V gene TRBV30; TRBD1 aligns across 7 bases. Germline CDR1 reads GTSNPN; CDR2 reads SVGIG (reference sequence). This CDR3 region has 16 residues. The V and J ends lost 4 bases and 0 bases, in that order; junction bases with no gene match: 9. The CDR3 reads CAWTSGGQYSNQPQHF. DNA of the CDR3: TGTGCCTGGACCTCCGGGGGACAGTATAGCAATCAGCCCCAGCATTTT.

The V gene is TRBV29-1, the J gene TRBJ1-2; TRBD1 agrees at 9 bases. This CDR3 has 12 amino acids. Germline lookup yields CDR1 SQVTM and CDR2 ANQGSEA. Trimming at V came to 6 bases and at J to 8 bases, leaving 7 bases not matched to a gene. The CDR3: CSVTYRGQGYTF. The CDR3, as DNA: TGCAGCGTAACCTACAGGGGGCAAGGCTACACCTTC.

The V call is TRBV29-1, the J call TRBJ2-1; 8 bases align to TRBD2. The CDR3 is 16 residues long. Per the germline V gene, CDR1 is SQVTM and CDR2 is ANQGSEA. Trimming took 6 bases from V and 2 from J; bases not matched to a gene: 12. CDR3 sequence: CSVNTPGGEAYNEQFF. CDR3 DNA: TGCAGCGTAAATACACCCGGGGGGGAAGCCTACAATGAGCAGTTCTTC.

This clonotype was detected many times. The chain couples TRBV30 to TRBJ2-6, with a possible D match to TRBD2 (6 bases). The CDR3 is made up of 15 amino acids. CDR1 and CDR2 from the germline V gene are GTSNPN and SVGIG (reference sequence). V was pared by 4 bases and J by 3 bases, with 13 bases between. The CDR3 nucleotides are TGTGCCTGGACCTGGCGGGGACGTGGGGCCAACGTCCTGACTTTC. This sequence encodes CAWTWRGRGANVLTF. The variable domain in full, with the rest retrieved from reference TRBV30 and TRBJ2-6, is SQTIHQWPATLVQPVGSPLSLECTVEGTSNPNLYWYRQAAGRGLQLLFYSVGIGQISSEVPQNLSASRPQDRQFILSSKKLLLSDSGFYLCAWTWRGRGANVLTFGAGSRLTVL.